This T cell receptor beta chain was sequenced in a study of blood T cell repertoires in COVID-19. In terms of age and location, participants ranged from roughly 18 to 90 years and lived in about two dozen US areas. Participants were placed into cohorts based on the clinical history they reported. The CDR3 is 14 amino acids. The germline gives CDR1 MNHNS, CDR2 SASEGT. Trimming took 3 bases from V and 5 from J; bases not matched to a gene: 3. Per the original data handling: Estimates of nucleated cell counts were drawn from the amplification of reference gene primers. Profiling relied on immunoSEQ multiplex PCR, and the TCRdb table lists in-frame clones only, not all of them. That table gives V, J and clone size, and the DNA gave D and trimming. Of around 470,000 clones in the sample, 80% to 95% are singletons; the top ten hold under 0.7%.

The sequenced sample consisted of PBMCs or T cells enriched from blood (not recorded which). The TCR was taken from a man aged 18 to 35 who had recovered from COVID-19. The V gene is TRBV6-1, the J gene TRBJ1-5; 8 nucleotides match TRBD1. The CDR3 sequence is CASSDRGLYQPQHF. Written as DNA, the CDR3 is TGTGCCAGCAGTGACAGGGGGCTGTATCAGCCCCAGCATTTT.